These T cell receptor beta chains were read from a single sample in a study of cytomegalovirus exposure and HLA in healthy donors. Generated by immunoSEQ multiplex PCR, the TCRdb table keeps only in-frame clones and is missing some. The table includes 200,000 to 250,000 clones, roughly 80% detected once. The sample taken for sequencing was PBMCs. Every receptor here comes from a man aged 45-65 years in good health and CMV-seronegative. Both conserved end residues are part of each CDR3. Each record gives: D gene, V gene, clone size, J gene, CDR3 DNA, CDR3 protein. The D gene is left open where the match is weak. The size field is filled for only some rows; it gives once, few, many or a size class.

D gene: TRBD1; V gene: TRBV6-5; clone size: .; J gene: TRBJ2-5; CDR3 DNA: TGTGCCAGCAGATTACCGGGACAGATAGAGACCCAGTACTTC; CDR3 protein: CASRLPGQIETQYF
D gene: TRBD1; V gene: TRBV7-9; clone size: .; J gene: TRBJ1-5; CDR3 DNA: TGTGCCAGCAGCCTGGACAGGGCGGATCAGCCCCAGCATTTT; CDR3 protein: CASSLDRADQPQHF
D gene: TRBD1; V gene: TRBV5-5; clone size: .; J gene: TRBJ2-1; CDR3 DNA: TGTGCCAGCAGCTTGGGGAGGACAGGGGGGAACAATGAGCAGTTCTTC; CDR3 protein: CASSLGRTGGNNEQFF
D gene: TRBD2; V gene: TRBV10-3; clone size: .; J gene: TRBJ2-1; CDR3 DNA: TGTGCCATCAGTGAGTCGGAGATGCGCGGGGGCTACAATGAGCAGTTCTTC; CDR3 protein: CAISESEMRGGYNEQFF
D gene: .; V gene: TRBV29-1; clone size: .; J gene: TRBJ2-1; CDR3 DNA: TGCAGCGTTGTAATGAGGTCCTACAATGAGCAGTTCTTC; CDR3 protein: CSVVMRSYNEQFF
D gene: TRBD1; V gene: TRBV18; clone size: .; J gene: TRBJ2-3; CDR3 DNA: TGTGCCAGCTCACCGGGACAGGGGAAGCAGTATTTT; CDR3 protein: CASSPGQGKQYF
D gene: TRBD2; V gene: TRBV4-2; clone size: few; J gene: TRBJ2-3; CDR3 DNA: TGTGCCAGCAGCCAAAGCCGGTCTAGCGGGAGGGGTAGCACAGATACGCAGTATTTT; CDR3 protein: CASSQSRSSGRGSTDTQYF
D gene: .; V gene: TRBV5-1; clone size: .; J gene: TRBJ2-7; CDR3 DNA: TGCGCCAGCAGCTTGTCCGGGACAAGAGACTACGAGCAGTACTTC; CDR3 protein: CASSLSGTRDYEQYF
D gene: TRBD2; V gene: TRBV10-1; clone size: .; J gene: TRBJ2-3; CDR3 DNA: TGCGCCAGCAGCCCTGGACTAGCGGGAGAGGCCACAGATACGCAGTATTTT; CDR3 protein: CASSPGLAGEATDTQYF
D gene: .; V gene: TRBV27; clone size: .; J gene: TRBJ1-1; CDR3 DNA: TGTGCCAGCAGTCCCTCATTGCGAGGGAACACTGAAGCTTTCTTC; CDR3 protein: CASSPSLRGNTEAFF
D gene: .; V gene: TRBV28; clone size: .; J gene: TRBJ1-2; CDR3 DNA: TGTGCCAGCAGTCGGTGGGCGAAGGATAACTATGGCTACACCTTC; CDR3 protein: CASSRWAKDNYGYTF
D gene: TRBD2; V gene: TRBV6-1; clone size: .; J gene: TRBJ2-7; CDR3 DNA: TGTGCCACTGAAACGTCGGGACTAGCCTACGAGCAGTACTTC; CDR3 protein: CATETSGLAYEQYF
D gene: TRBD1; V gene: TRBV28; clone size: .; J gene: TRBJ1-2; CDR3 DNA: TGTGCCAGCAGTTTAACAGGGGGCAACTATGGCTACACCTTC; CDR3 protein: CASSLTGGNYGYTF
D gene: TRBD1; V gene: TRBV5-4; clone size: .; J gene: TRBJ1-2; CDR3 DNA: TGTGCCAGCAGCTCGACAGGGTTAGGCTACACCTTC; CDR3 protein: CASSSTGLGYTF
D gene: .; V gene: TRBV11-1; clone size: .; J gene: TRBJ2-5; CDR3 DNA: TGTGCCAGCAGCCCCCCGGGATCCGGGGGCCAAGAGACCCAGTACTTC; CDR3 protein: CASSPPGSGGQETQYF
D gene: TRBD1; V gene: TRBV4-1; clone size: .; J gene: TRBJ2-2; CDR3 DNA: TGCGCCAGCAGCCAAGGAAGGGGGCGCGGAACCGGGGAGCTGTTTTTT; CDR3 protein: CASSQGRGRGTGELFF
D gene: .; V gene: TRBV10-1; clone size: .; J gene: TRBJ2-7; CDR3 DNA: TGCGCCAGCAGTGAGTCGAGGCTAGCGAGCTACGAGCAGTACTTC; CDR3 protein: CASSESRLASYEQYF
D gene: TRBD2; V gene: TRBV11-2; clone size: .; J gene: TRBJ2-7; CDR3 DNA: TGTGCCAGCAGCTTAGACGGTCTACTAGCGGGAGATCGTCCCCCCTACGAGCAGTACTTC; CDR3 protein: CASSLDGLLAGDRPPYEQYF
D gene: .; V gene: TRBV5-6; clone size: few; J gene: TRBJ1-4; CDR3 DNA: TGTGCCAGCAGCGGCAGAACTAATGAAAAACTGTTTTTT; CDR3 protein: CASSGRTNEKLFF
D gene: .; V gene: TRBV5-1; clone size: .; J gene: TRBJ1-2; CDR3 DNA: TGCGCCAGCAGCGGGGGGGACGCAAACTATGGCTACACCTTC; CDR3 protein: CASSGGDANYGYTF
D gene: TRBD1; V gene: TRBV19; clone size: .; J gene: TRBJ1-2; CDR3 DNA: TGTGCCAGTAGTAGGGACAGGACTCTTGGCTACACCTTC; CDR3 protein: CASSRDRTLGYTF
D gene: TRBD2; V gene: TRBV6-1; clone size: .; J gene: TRBJ2-1; CDR3 DNA: TGTGCCAGCAGTGAAGGGGGTAGCGGGAGAAATGAGCAGTTCTTC; CDR3 protein: CASSEGGSGRNEQFF
D gene: TRBD1; V gene: TRBV29-1; clone size: .; J gene: TRBJ1-1; CDR3 DNA: TGCAGCGTTGAAGTCCCGGGACAGAACGCTGAAGCTTTCTTT; CDR3 protein: CSVEVPGQNAEAFF
D gene: .; V gene: TRBV6-1; clone size: .; J gene: TRBJ2-7; CDR3 DNA: TGTGCCAGCAGGACGGGATTAGGAGAGCAGTACTTC; CDR3 protein: CASRTGLGEQYF
D gene: TRBD2; V gene: TRBV29-1; clone size: .; J gene: TRBJ2-1; CDR3 DNA: TGCAGCGTTGTGGGTAGCGGGAAGGCAGGGTTCGGGCAGTTCTTC; CDR3 protein: CSVVGSGKAGFGQFF
D gene: TRBD1; V gene: TRBV18; clone size: .; J gene: TRBJ1-2; CDR3 DNA: TGTGCCAGCTCACCACCTGGACAGGGGGTCTATGGCTACACCTTC; CDR3 protein: CASSPPGQGVYGYTF
D gene: .; V gene: TRBV28; clone size: .; J gene: TRBJ1-1; CDR3 DNA: TGTGCCAGCAGTTTATATACAGGGATGAACACTGAAGCTTTCTTT; CDR3 protein: CASSLYTGMNTEAFF
D gene: TRBD1; V gene: TRBV23-1; clone size: once; J gene: TRBJ2-1; CDR3 DNA: TGCGCCAGCAAGACAGGGAGCTCCTACAATGAGCAGTTCTTC; CDR3 protein: CASKTGSSYNEQFF